The next 5 T cell receptor beta chains were all read from a single sample in a study of T cell repertoires in cytomegalovirus infection. Each CDR3 protein is one row after TCRdb ran MiXCR on the reads. The repertoire has 150,000 to 200,000 distinct CDR3 sequences, approximately 15% of them found once; the top ten carry about a quarter. Sequenced input: PBMCs. The receptors were sampled from a human donor in good health (CMV status not recorded). Some clones in this sample may be carry-over from other donors' samples.

This clonotype was picked up a small number of times. The chain employs TRBV7-6 and TRBJ2-7; TRBD1 matches at 7 bases. CDR3 length: 15 amino acids. Looked up from germline, CDR1 is SGHVS and CDR2 is FNYEAQ. V gave up 1 base and J gave up 4 bases; unmatched junction bases: 7. CDR3 loop: CASSLEGAGGYEQYF. The CDR3 DNA is TGTGCCAGCAGCTTAGAGGGGGCAGGGGGATACGAGCAGTACTTC.

V and J are TRBV30 and TRBJ2-1; no firm D call. Trimming took 2 bases from V and 8 from J, leaving 7 bases between them. The CDR3 contains 11 residues. Germline V CDR1 and CDR2: GTSNPN, SVGIG (reference sequence). In nucleotides, the CDR3 is TGTGCCTGGAGTCAATTTCATGAGCAGTTCTTC. Translation: CAWSQFHEQFF.

The table lists this clonotype with a few counts. This chain joins TRBV12-3 or TRBV12-4 and TRBJ2-1; D gene uncertain. Trimming shortened V by 5 bases and J by 7 bases, and 3 bases separated the two germline ends. CDR3 length: 10 amino acids. CDR3 loop: CASSGNEQFF. Here the CDR3 DNA reads TGTGCCAGCAGTGGGAATGAGCAGTTCTTC.

This clonotype was counted many times. The chain couples TRBV29-1 to TRBJ2-5; perhaps TRBD1 as D (7 bases). The CDR3 has 13 residues. CDR1 SQVTM and CDR2 ANQGSEA come from the germline V gene. V was pared by 6 bases and J by 4 bases, with 15 bases between. The CDR3 region is CSVVYQGGETQYF. The CDR3 DNA sequence: TGCAGCGTCGTCTATCAGGGGGGAGAGACCCAGTACTTC.

This clonotype was seen repeatedly, ten times or more. This chain connects TRBV7-8 to TRBJ1-5; no firm D call. CDR1 and CDR2 (germline): SGHVS, FQNEAQ. The CDR3 has 14 amino acids. With 3 bases removed from V and 2 bases from J, the gap between germline ends came to 8 bases. This CDR3 is CASSFRGGNQPQHF. The CDR3 nucleotides are TGTGCCAGCAGCTTTAGAGGAGGCAATCAGCCCCAGCATTTT.